This record looks at one T cell receptor beta chain sequence and its context. The antigen is undetermined. The CDR3 loop spans 13 amino acids. The germline gives CDR1 SEHNR, CDR2 FQNEAQ (reference sequence). V gave up 5 bases and J gave up 2 bases; unmatched junction bases: 1. The data were obtained in a study of PD-1 blockade in classical Hodgkin lymphoma. Overall study context: Administration of nivolumab to patients was at 3 mg/kg intravenously every 2 weeks. Overall study findings and caveats: The study reported lower baseline TCR diversity in newly diagnosed patients than in healthy donors. Lower baseline TCR diversity marked trial partial responders and progressors.

Every patient had relapsed following autologous stem cell transplantation, and cohorts differed in brentuximab vedotin exposure. TCRdb's table, derived via immunoSEQ multiplex PCR, lists solely in-frame clones and lacks some. The sample lists almost 2,000 clones, roughly 76% occurring once. The specimen comprised peripheral blood mononuclear cells (PBMCs), sampled at baseline. The chain combines TRBV7-9 with TRBJ2-7, with TRBD2 identical over 9 bases. The TCR comes from a human donor with classical Hodgkin lymphoma. The CDR3 DNA follows: TGTGCCAGCAGCGCGGGGGGGCCCTACGAGCAGTACTTC. Its translation: CASSAGGPYEQYF. Filled out from reference TRBV7-9 and TRBJ2-7, the complete variable domain reads DTGVSQNPRHKITKRGQNVTFRCDPISEHNRLYWYRQTLGQGPEFLTYFQNEAQLEKSRLLSDRFSAERPKGSFSTLEIQRTEQGDSAMYLCASSAGGPYEQYFGPGTRLTVT.